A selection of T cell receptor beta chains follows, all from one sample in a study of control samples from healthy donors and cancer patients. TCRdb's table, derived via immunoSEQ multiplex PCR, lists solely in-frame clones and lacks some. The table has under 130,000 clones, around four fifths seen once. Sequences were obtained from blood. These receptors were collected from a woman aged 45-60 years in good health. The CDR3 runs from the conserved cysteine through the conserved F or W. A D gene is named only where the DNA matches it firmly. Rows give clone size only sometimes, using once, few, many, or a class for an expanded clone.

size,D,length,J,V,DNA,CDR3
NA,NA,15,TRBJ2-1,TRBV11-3,TGTGCCAGCAGCTTAGACCAGGGGGGGAACAATGAGCAGTTCTTC,CASSLDQGGNNEQFF
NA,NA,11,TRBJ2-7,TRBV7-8,TGTGCCAGCAGCTCGCAGGGCGAGCAGTACTTC,CASSSQGEQYF
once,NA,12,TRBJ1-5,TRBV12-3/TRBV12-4,TGTGCCAGCAGTTTTGGCGGTCAGCCCCAGCATTTT,CASSFGGQPQHF
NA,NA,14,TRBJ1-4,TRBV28,TGTGCCAGCAGTTTTTTTGCAACTAATGAAAAACTGTTTTTT,CASSFFATNEKLFF
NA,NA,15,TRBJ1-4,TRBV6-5,TGTGCCAGCAGTCACGGGGCAGCAACTAATGAAAAACTGTTTTTT,CASSHGAATNEKLFF
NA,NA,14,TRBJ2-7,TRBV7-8,TGTGCCAGCAGCTTAGCAATAGGGAAAGACGAGCAGTACTTC,CASSLAIGKDEQYF
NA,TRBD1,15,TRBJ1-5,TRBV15,TGTGCCACCAGCAGAGAACAGGGGGAGAATCAGCCCCAGCATTTT,CATSREQGENQPQHF
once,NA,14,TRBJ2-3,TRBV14,TGTGCCAGCAGCCCCGGGCTGAGCACAGATACGCAGTATTTT,CASSPGLSTDTQYF
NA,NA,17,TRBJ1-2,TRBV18,TGTGCCAGCTCACCTGACTTGGTAGGGAGCTCGGTCTCTGGCTACACCTTC,CASSPDLVGSSVSGYTF
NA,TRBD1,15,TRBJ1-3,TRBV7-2,TGTGCCAGCAGCCCGCGGACAGGGGCAGGAAACACCATATATTTT,CASSPRTGAGNTIYF
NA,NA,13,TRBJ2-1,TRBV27,TGTGCCAGCAAAGCGGGCGCCTACAATGAGCAGTTCTTC,CASKAGAYNEQFF
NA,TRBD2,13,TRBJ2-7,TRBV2,TGTGCCAGCAGTCTAGCGGGGTTTCGCGAGCAGTACTTC,CASSLAGFREQYF
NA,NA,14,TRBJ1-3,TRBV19,TGTGCCAGTAGGAGGTTTGGCTCTGGAAACACCATATATTTT,CASRRFGSGNTIYF
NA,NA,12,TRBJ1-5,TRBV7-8,TGTGCCAGCAGCTTAGCGCTTAAGCCCCAGCATTTT,CASSLALKPQHF
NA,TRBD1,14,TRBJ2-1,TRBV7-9,TGTGCCAGCAGCTCCCGGACAGGGGCCAATGAGCAGTTCTTC,CASSSRTGANEQFF
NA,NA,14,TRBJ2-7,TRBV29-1,TGCAGCGTTGAAGATTCGGACAGTTGGCCCGAGCAGTACTTC,CSVEDSDSWPEQYF
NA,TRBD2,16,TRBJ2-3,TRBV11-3,TGTGCCAGCAGCTCCGGGGCTAGCGGGAGTTCCGATACGCAGTATTTT,CASSSGASGSSDTQYF
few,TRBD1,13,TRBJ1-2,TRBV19,TGTGCCAGTAGTGACAGGGGACTTTATGGCTACACCTTC,CASSDRGLYGYTF
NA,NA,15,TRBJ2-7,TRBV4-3,TGCGCCAGCAGCCAGCGGGGCGGAGAGAACTACGAGCAGTACTTC,CASSQRGGENYEQYF
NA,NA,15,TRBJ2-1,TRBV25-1,TGTGCCAGCAGTCTCCTACTAAGCTCCTACAATGAGCAGTTCTTC,CASSLLLSSYNEQFF
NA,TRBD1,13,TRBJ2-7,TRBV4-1,TGCGCCAGCAGCCCGGGACAGGACTTGGAGCAGTACTTC,CASSPGQDLEQYF
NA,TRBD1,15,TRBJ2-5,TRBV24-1,TGTGCCACCAGTGATCATGGACAGGGACAAGAGACCCAGTACTTC,CATSDHGQGQETQYF
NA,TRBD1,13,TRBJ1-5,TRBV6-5,TGTGCCAGCAGGGACGGACCGAGACAGGGGCAGCATTTT,CASRDGPRQGQHF
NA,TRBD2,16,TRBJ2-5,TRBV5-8,TGTGCCAGCAGCTTGGGGACTAGCGGGAGTGGTGAGACCCAGTACTTC,CASSLGTSGSGETQYF